One sample yielded the 10 T cell receptor beta chains listed below, sequenced in a study of cytomegalovirus exposure and HLA in healthy donors. 13 Jbeta primers and 60 Vbeta primers were used for the PCR. Generated by immunoSEQ multiplex PCR, the TCRdb table keeps only in-frame clones and is missing some. The sample has around 150,000 clones; about 75% are singletons. The material sequenced was PBMCs. The receptors originated from a female donor in good health and CMV-seronegative.

The gene calls are TRBV4-2 and TRBJ1-2; no reliable D call. The CDR3 is 14 residues long. CDR1 and CDR2 from the germline V gene are LGHNA and YNFKEQ. V was cut by 3 bases and J by 8 bases, with 16 bases left in between. CDR3 DNA sequence: TGTGCCAGCAGCCACCTCCAAGTAATGGAGGGCTACACCTTC. Protein sequence: CASSHLQVMEGYTF.

The chain is built from TRBV5-6 and TRBJ1-6; D is perhaps TRBD1 (6 bases). CDR3 length: 14 amino acids. Germline V gene sequence: CDR1 SGHDT, CDR2 YYEEEE. V dropped 2 bases and J dropped 4 bases, with 7 bases sitting between them. CDR3 loop: CASSFGTYNSPLHF. In DNA form, the CDR3 reads TGTGCCAGCAGCTTCGGGACATATAATTCACCCCTCCACTTT.

This clone was seen a few times. The DNA of the CDR3 is TGTGCCAGCAGTGAAGCTACCCTTATGGCGGGGAGTTACAATGAGCAGTTCTTC. Residues: CASSEATLMAGSYNEQFF. The genes are TRBV6-1 and TRBJ2-1; maybe TRBD2 (6 bases). Germline V lookup: CDR1 MNHNS, CDR2 SASEGT. This CDR3 spans 18 amino acids. Trimming removed 0 bases from V and 4 bases from J, with 19 bases in between.

This clone was seen many times. The chain uses TRBV5-6 and TRBJ1-3; D uncertain. CDR1 SGHDT and CDR2 YYEEEE come from the germline V gene. The CDR3 contains 15 residues. Trimming took 0 bases from V and 0 from J, leaving 7 bases between them. The CDR3 region is CASSLDVSSGNTIYF. As DNA, the CDR3 is TGTGCCAGCAGCTTGGACGTGAGCTCTGGAAACACCATATATTTT. Full variable domain (remainder filled in from reference TRBV5-6 and TRBJ1-3): DAGVTQSPTHLIKTRGQQVTLRCSPKSGHDTVSWYQQALGQGPQFIFQYYEEEERQRGNFPDRFSGHQFPNYSSELNVNALLLGDSALYLCASSLDVSSGNTIYFGEGSWLTVV.

This rearrangement joins TRBV12-5 to TRBJ2-5; TRBD2 agrees at 16 bases. V trimming: 4 bases; J trimming: 5 bases; junction bases outside the gene matches: 4. The CDR3 is made up of 16 amino acids. Germline V CDR1 and CDR2: LGHNT, FRNRAP. CDR3 bases: TGTGCTAGTGGTTACGGGACTAGCGGGAGGGGTGAGACCCAGTACTTC. Translation: CASGYGTSGRGETQYF.

The chain joins TRBV30 to TRBJ2-7; 9 bases are a match to TRBD1. The CDR3 has 11 residues. V shed 5 bases, J shed 6 bases, and the junction held 2 bases outside the gene matches. Looked up from germline, CDR1 is GTSNPN and CDR2 is SVGIG (reference sequence). The CDR3 is CAWGQGSEQYF. The CDR3 DNA follows: TGTGCCTGGGGACAGGGGAGCGAGCAGTACTTC.

The chain's CDR3 is CASSDRTSGWGGETQYF. CDR3 nucleotides: TGTGCCAGCAGTGACCGGACTAGCGGGTGGGGGGGGGAGACCCAGTACTTC. The rearrangement joins TRBV6-1 to TRBJ2-5; 11 bases are shared with TRBD2. The germline CDR1 and CDR2 sequences are MNHNS and SASEGT. The CDR3 sequence is 17 residues long. The V and J ends lost 3 bases and 5 bases, in that order; junction bases with no gene match: 11.

The genes are TRBV28 and TRBJ1-5; D may be TRBD1 (6 bases). The V end lost 6 bases, the J end lost 6 bases, and 18 bases lay between the germline ends. Germline V gives CDR1 MDHEN, CDR2 SYDVKM. This CDR3 is 15 amino acids long. The CDR3, as DNA: TGTGCCAGCAGAACACAGGCCGTCAGGGGTCAGCCCCAGCATTTT. It translates to CASRTQAVRGQPQHF. Combining the CDR3 with reference TRBV28 and TRBJ1-5 gives the whole variable domain DVKVTQSSRYLVKRTGEKVFLECVQDMDHENMFWYRQDPGLGLRLIYFSYDVKMKEKGDIPEGYSVSREKKERFSLILESASTNQTSMYLCASRTQAVRGQPQHFGDGTRLSIL.

The chain couples TRBV5-1 to TRBJ1-5; D gene unclear. V lost 1 base and J lost 5, with 10 bases in between. The CDR3 is 14 residues long. Germline V gives CDR1 SGHRS, CDR2 YFSETQ. This CDR3 is CASSLIPTDQPQHF. Written as DNA, the CDR3 is TGCGCCAGCAGCTTGATCCCTACGGATCAGCCCCAGCATTTT.

The chain links TRBV29-1 to TRBJ2-5; TRBD2 aligns across 11 bases. The J call may be in error: the DNA end matches TRBJ2-7 better. This CDR3 region has 13 residues. Looked up from germline, CDR1 is SQVTM and CDR2 is ANQGSEA. The CDR3 sequence is CSAGLAGSYEQYF. In DNA, the CDR3 is TGCAGCGCCGGACTAGCGGGTTCCTACGAGCAGTACTTC.